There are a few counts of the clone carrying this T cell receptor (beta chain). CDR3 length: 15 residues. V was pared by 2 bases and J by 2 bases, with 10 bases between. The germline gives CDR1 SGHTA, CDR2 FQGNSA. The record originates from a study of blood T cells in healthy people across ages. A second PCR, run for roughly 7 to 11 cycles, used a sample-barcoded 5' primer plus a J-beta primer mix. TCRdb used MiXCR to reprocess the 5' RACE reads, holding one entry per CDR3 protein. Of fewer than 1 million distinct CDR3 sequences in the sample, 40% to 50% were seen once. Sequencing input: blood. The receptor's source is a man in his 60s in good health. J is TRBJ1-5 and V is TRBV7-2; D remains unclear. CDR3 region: CASSLLGIGNQPQHF. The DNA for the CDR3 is TGTGCCAGCAGCTTATTGGGTATAGGCAATCAGCCCCAGCATTTT.